This T cell receptor beta chain was identified during a study of beta chain features in type 1 diabetes (dated 2018 in TCRdb). General notes on the study: Mean age, gender distribution, total cell number and subset yield were not different between patients and healthy donors. Across all samples, some 99 million sorted cells were examined, and cell number per subset correlated strongly with RNA yield. Naive and central memory subsets were obtained from all 30 or so donors, but regulatory and stem cell-like memory subsets were isolated from only 8 patients and 8 healthy donors. The study compared the TCRB repertoires of sorted circulating CD4+ T cell subsets in recently diagnosed type 1 diabetes patients with those in matched healthy donors.

Each donor gave one peripheral blood draw, averaging roughly 0.11 L, which was collected into heparinised tubes. A BD FACSAria II was used to sort naive, central memory, regulatory and stem cell-like memory CD4+ T cells with a panel that included CD45RO, CCR7, CD25, CD127, CD95 and CD27. Every sorted population had a purity above 95%. Right away, PBMCs were isolated by Lymphoprep density gradient centrifugation and were stained directly, with no culture step. So that batch effects would be minimized, each experiment stained and sorted samples in pairs, pairing one healthy donor with one patient. The entire isolated RNA was reverse transcribed using the High Capacity cDNA Reverse Transcription Kit, and thus expressed TCRB transcripts were sequenced. Deep immunoSEQ sequencing was applied to naive, central memory and regulatory T cell samples, giving an average of roughly 3.5 million total reads per sample. Sorted cells were lysed in RLT buffer and RNA was extracted with DNase-treated RNeasy Micro or Mini kits, depending on cell number. To prevent cross-contamination, every cell subset was processed on its own, while patient and healthy donor samples were processed together. The immunoSEQ multiplex PCR was used to amplify TCRB sequences from cDNA, generating 87-bp fragments that spanned the CDR3 region. Amplicons were sequenced on the Illumina HiSeq platform. The original methods were these. PCR bias was computationally corrected using synthetic template baselines, reads within Hamming distance 2 were collapsed, and singletons that could not be merged were discarded. Reads were aligned to IMGT to assign V, D and J genes, CDR3 length, and insertions or deletions at six rearrangement sites. Within each subset, clonotype counts were normalized to the number of sorted cells before true diversity and Gini coefficients were calculated with the tcR R package. The overlap coefficient, calculated on TCRB nucleotide sequences, was used to quantify repertoire sharing. Out-of-frame TCRB sequences from naive cells were analyzed as a proxy for the pre-selection repertoire. TCRdb re-hosts the immuneACCESS table, in-frame sequences only. Its copies lack some clones; in the studies checked, an unresolved V gene accounts for under half of them, and the cause for the rest is not known. V and J calls and clone size are copied from that table; D and trimming were computed from the DNA. The table for this sample lists hundreds of thousands of clones; roughly 16% of them were counted only once. The ten biggest clones cover approximately 0.099% of the sample.

The junction shows trimming of 5 bases on V and 3 bases on J, plus 17 bases between the germline ends. The germline V gene encodes CDR1 MNHEY and CDR2 SMNVEV (reference sequence). From the cysteine through the phenylalanine, the CDR3 covers 16 amino acids. CDR3 DNA only is kept here, 48 bases in frame from base 1. Concerning this clone: Its cognate antigen has yet to be identified. Base qualities are missing; no much larger clone stands one base away.

Paper-wide results and their limitations: Shorter templates might have been favored by PCR, but patient and control samples were amplified and corrected together, so both groups would have been affected equally by any skew. Because small numbers of individuals were included in the HLA sub-analyses, any influence of HLA type on TCRB rearrangement was left unresolved. At VDJ recombination sites, patients with type 1 diabetes made fewer insertions and deleted more nucleotides, a pattern implying thymic rearrangement abnormalities. Because cDNA rather than genomic DNA was sequenced, highly expressing activated cells could have been over-represented, although no difference in activation and CD3 levels was found between groups. In all four CD4+ subsets, TCRB CDR3 length was moderately but significantly shorter in type 1 diabetes patients. Naive, central memory and regulatory TCRB repertoires appeared to be more similar among patients than among healthy donors.

Sequenced sample: naive CD4+ T cells from blood. What the cell subset or site label conveys for this sample: true naive CD4+ T cells. This receptor was identified in a man between 18 and 29 years old in good health. This sequence uses TRBV27 and TRBJ2-1; TRBD2 is a possible D gene, resting on 5 matching bases. The CDR3 protein: CASSPLFGSFYNEQFF. The DNA reads as follows: TGTGCCAGCAGTCCCCTTTTTGGGAGTTTCTACAATGAGCAGTTCTTC.